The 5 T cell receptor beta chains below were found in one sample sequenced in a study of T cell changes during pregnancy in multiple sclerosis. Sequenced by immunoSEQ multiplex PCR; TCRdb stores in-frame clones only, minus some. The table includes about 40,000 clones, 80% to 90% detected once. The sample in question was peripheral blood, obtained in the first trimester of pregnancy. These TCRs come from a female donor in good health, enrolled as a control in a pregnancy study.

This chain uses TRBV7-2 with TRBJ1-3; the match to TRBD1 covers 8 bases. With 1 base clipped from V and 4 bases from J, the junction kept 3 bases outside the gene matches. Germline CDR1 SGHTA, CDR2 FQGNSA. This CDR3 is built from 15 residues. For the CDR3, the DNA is TGTGCCAGCAGCTTAGGGGCAGGGGGCGGAAACACCATATATTTT. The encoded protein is CASSLGAGGGNTIYF.

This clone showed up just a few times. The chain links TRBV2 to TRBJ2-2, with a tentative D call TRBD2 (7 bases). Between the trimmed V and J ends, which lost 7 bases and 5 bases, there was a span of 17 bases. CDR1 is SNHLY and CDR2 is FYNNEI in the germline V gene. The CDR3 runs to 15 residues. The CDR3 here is CASTEGGRGTGELFF. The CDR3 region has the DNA TGTGCCAGCACCGAGGGGGGGAGAGGTACCGGGGAGCTGTTTTTT.

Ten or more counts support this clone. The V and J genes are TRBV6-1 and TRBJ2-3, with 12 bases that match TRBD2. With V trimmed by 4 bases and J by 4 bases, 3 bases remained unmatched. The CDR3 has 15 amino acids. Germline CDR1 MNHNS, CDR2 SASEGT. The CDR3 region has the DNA TGTGCCAGCAGTGCGACTAGCGGGAGTGCAGATACGCAGTATTTT. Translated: CASSATSGSADTQYF.

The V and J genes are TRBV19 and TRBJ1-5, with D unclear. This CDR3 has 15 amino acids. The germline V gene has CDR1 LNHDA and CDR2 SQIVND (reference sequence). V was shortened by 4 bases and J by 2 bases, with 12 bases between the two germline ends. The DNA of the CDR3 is TGTGCCAGTAGTACCGGCCCCAGCGGCAATCAGCCCCAGCATTTT. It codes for CASSTGPSGNQPQHF.

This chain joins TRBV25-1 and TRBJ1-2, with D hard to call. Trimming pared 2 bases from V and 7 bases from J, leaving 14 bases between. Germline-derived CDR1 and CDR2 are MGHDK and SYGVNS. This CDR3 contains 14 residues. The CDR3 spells CASSERTPIRGYTF. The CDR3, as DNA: TGTGCCAGCAGTGAAAGGACTCCGATTCGTGGCTACACCTTC.